The next 26 T cell receptor beta chains were all read from a single sample in a study of blood T cells in healthy people across ages. For the second PCR, which ran for 7 to 11 cycles, a sample-barcoded 5' primer and a J-beta primer mix were used. TCRdb passed the 5' RACE reads through MiXCR, listing each CDR3 protein once. Of approximately 960,000 distinct CDR3 sequences listed, roughly 28% are singletons. A further study also used this sample, focusing on T cells of mothers and their children.

Material for sequencing was blood. The receptor source for this set is a middle-aged woman in good health.

The rearrangement joins TRBV18 to TRBJ2-1; D is possibly TRBD2 (6 bases). CDR1 and CDR2 from the germline V gene are KGHSH and LQKENI. Trimming took 3 bases from V and 13 from J, leaving 19 bases between them. There are 14 residues in the CDR3. The CDR3 nucleotides read TGTGCCAGCTCACCCCGACAACAGGAGGGGACCCAGTTCTTC. This gives the protein CASSPRQQEGTQFF.

This chain links TRBV11-1 with TRBJ2-7; D is perhaps TRBD1 (5 bases). In germline, CDR1 is SGHAT, CDR2 FQDESV (reference sequence). CDR3 length: 13 amino acids. V lost 2 bases to trimming and J lost 4 bases, with 9 bases between them. For the CDR3, the DNA is TGTGCCAGCAGCTTAATTCAGGGTTACGAGCAGTACTTC. Residues: CASSLIQGYEQYF.

This clonotype was seen a handful of times. The chain links TRBV28 to TRBJ2-4; 12 bases align to TRBD2. Germline CDR1 and CDR2: MDHEN and SYDVKM. The ends lost 7 bases at V and 9 bases at J; junction bases unmatched: 7. This CDR3 has 14 amino acids. CDR3 coding DNA: TGTGCCAGCATACCTAGCGGGGGGGCGGGCATTCAGTACTTC. The encoded protein is CASIPSGGAGIQYF. Full variable domain (remainder filled in from reference TRBV28 and TRBJ2-4): DVKVTQSSRYLVKRTGEKVFLECVQDMDHENMFWYRQDPGLGLRLIYFSYDVKMKEKGDIPEGYSVSREKKERFSLILESASTNQTSMYLCASIPSGGAGIQYFGAGTRLSVL.

This clonotype was detected ten times or more. The chain links TRBV2 to TRBJ2-1, with D hard to call. This CDR3 comprises 13 residues. The V end was cut by 10 bases, the J end by 10 bases, with 20 bases between. CDR1 and CDR2 (germline): SNHLY, FYNNEI. The CDR3 bases are TGTGCCACCGCCAAGAACTTGAAGACCGAGCAGTTCTTC. It yields the protein CATAKNLKTEQFF.

The chain employs TRBV6-5 and TRBJ2-3; 15 bases agree with TRBD2. The CDR3 totals 20 residues. Trimming took 4 bases from V and 3 from J; bases not matched to a gene: 14. From germline, CDR1 is MNHEY and CDR2 SVGAGI. CDR3 nucleotide sequence: TGTGCCAGCAGTTCCCCCTACGGACTAGCGGGGGGGCCAGGGACAGATACGCAGTATTTT. Protein sequence: CASSSPYGLAGGPGTDTQYF.

This clonotype was detected only a few times. V usage is TRBV5-5 and J usage is TRBJ2-1, with no clear D. V was clipped by 2 bases and J by 0 bases, with 9 bases between them. Germline-derived CDR1 and CDR2 are SGHKS and YYEKEE (reference sequence). CDR3 length: 15 residues. CDR3: CASSFRVSSYNEQFF. The CDR3 DNA sequence: TGTGCCAGCAGCTTTAGGGTTAGCTCCTACAATGAGCAGTTCTTC.

The chain carries TRBV27 and TRBJ1-5; D is unresolved. Germline loops: CDR1 MNHEY, CDR2 SMNVEV (reference sequence). This CDR3 has 13 residues. The V end was cut by 6 bases, the J end by 5 bases, with 11 bases between. The CDR3 reads CASSAGPYQPQHF. CDR3 coding DNA: TGTGCCAGCAGCGCCGGGCCCTATCAGCCCCAGCATTTT.

This clonotype appeared once. J is TRBJ2-7 and V is TRBV5-5; a weak D match, TRBD2 (5 bases). V was clipped by 6 bases and J by 2 bases, with 9 bases between them. Germline lookup yields CDR1 SGHKS and CDR2 YYEKEE (reference sequence). This CDR3 comprises 12 residues. DNA for the CDR3: TGTGCCAGCATCGAGGGTCCCTACGAGCAGTACTTC. This codes for CASIEGPYEQYF. The variable domain in full, with the rest retrieved from reference TRBV5-5 and TRBJ2-7, is DAGVTQSPTHLIKTRGQQVTLRCSPISGHKSVSWYQQVLGQGPQFIFQYYEKEERGRGNFPDRFSARQFPNYSSELNVNALLLGDSALYLCASIEGPYEQYFGPGTRLTVT.

This clonotype was detected ten times or more. This sequence joins TRBV7-6 and TRBJ2-5; 9 bases fit TRBD1. This CDR3 contains 14 residues. V lost 5 bases, J lost 6 bases, and 7 bases stayed unmatched. CDR1 is SGHVS and CDR2 is FNYEAQ in the germline V gene. The chain's CDR3 is CASSPGQGGKTQYF. The DNA for the CDR3 is TGTGCCAGCAGCCCGGGACAGGGCGGCAAGACCCAGTACTTC.

The V and J genes are TRBV7-9 and TRBJ2-1, with TRBD1 matching 8 bases. After removal of 5 bases from V and 2 bases from J, the junction contained 5 bases not matched to a gene. Germline CDR1 reads SEHNR; CDR2 reads FQNEAQ (reference sequence). The CDR3 spans 15 residues. The CDR3, as DNA: TGTGCCAGCAGCCAGTGGACAGGGACCTACAATGAGCAGTTCTTC. It encodes CASSQWTGTYNEQFF.

This clonotype came up many times. The rearrangement uses TRBV29-1 and TRBJ2-7; TRBD1 or TRBD2 may be the D gene (6 bases each). This CDR3 has 15 residues. V was clipped by 1 base and J by 3 bases, with 16 bases between them. Germline V gives CDR1 SQVTM, CDR2 ANQGSEA. CDR3: CSVEGGGTAIYEQYF. CDR3 in DNA: TGCAGCGTTGAAGGAGGGGGGACGGCGATCTACGAGCAGTACTTC.

This clonotype was observed many times. The chain is built from TRBV2 and TRBJ1-1; D is undetermined. V lost 2 bases, J lost 9 bases, and 4 bases lay in between. The germline V gene encodes CDR1 SNHLY and CDR2 FYNNEI. CDR3 size: 10 residues. CDR3 region: CASSERKAFF. The CDR3 bases are TGTGCCAGCAGTGAAAGGAAAGCTTTCTTT.

This clonotype came up many times. The chain recombines TRBV7-8 with TRBJ2-7; D possibly corresponds to TRBD2 (5 bases). V gave up 1 base and J gave up 3 bases, with 13 bases separating them. CDR1 is SGHVS and CDR2 is FQNEAQ in the germline V gene. The CDR3 covers 15 residues. The CDR3 bases are TGTGCCAGCAGCTTAGACCGGGATTTCCTCTACGAGCAGTACTTC. Protein sequence: CASSLDRDFLYEQYF.

Concerning this clonotype itself: This CDR3 fails to terminate in the conserved phenylalanine or tryptophan, so it likely reflects a read error. This sequence joins TRBV29-1 and TRBJ2-3, with 7 positions matching TRBD1. V lost 1 base to trimming and J lost 1 base; unmatched junction nucleotides: 2. This CDR3 has 14 residues. Germline V gives CDR1 SQVTM, CDR2 ANQGSEA. The CDR3 region has the DNA TGCAGCGTTGAAGGGGGACAGCGCACAGATACGCAGTATGTT. This gives the protein CSVEGGQRTDTQYV.

In its sample, this clonotype was seen many times. This rearrangement joins TRBV4-3 to TRBJ1-1; tentative D call: TRBD1 (5 bases). The germline CDR1 and CDR2 sequences are LGHNA and YSLEER. Trimming took off 0 bases at V and 4 bases at J, with 12 bases between the two ends. The CDR3 sequence is 15 residues long. The CDR3 here is CASSQEMQGSTEAFF. CDR3 in DNA: TGCGCCAGCAGCCAAGAAATGCAGGGCTCCACTGAAGCTTTCTTT.

This clonotype was picked up many times. The chain couples TRBV4-3 to TRBJ2-5, with D possibly being TRBD1 or TRBD2 (7 bases each). This CDR3 region has 17 residues. Germline-derived CDR1 and CDR2 are LGHNA and YSLEER. Trimming took 0 bases from V and 5 from J, leaving 19 bases between them. CDR3 DNA sequence: TGCGCCAGCAGCCAAGAAAGTCACCAGGGGGGAGGGGAGACCCAGTACTTC. It translates to CASSQESHQGGGETQYF.

This clonotype showed up just a few times. V is TRBV7-9 and J is TRBJ2-1; 9 positions agree with TRBD2. Per germline, CDR1 SEHNR and CDR2 FQNEAQ (reference sequence). This CDR3 spans 17 amino acids. The V segment lost 4 bases and the J segment 1 base; nucleotides outside the gene matches: 8. The CDR3 DNA sequence: TGTGCCAGCAGCTCGGCAGGAGCGGGGGGTTCCTACAATGAGCAGTTCTTC. Translating gives CASSSAGAGGSYNEQFF.

V usage is TRBV28 and J usage is TRBJ2-7, with D possibly matching TRBD1 (7 bases). V was trimmed by 2 bases and J by 4 bases, leaving 15 bases between them. The CDR3 has 15 residues. Germline loops: CDR1 MDHEN, CDR2 SYDVKM. CDR3 loop: CASSLAGQRFYEQYF. Written as DNA, the CDR3 is TGTGCCAGCAGTTTAGCGGGACAGCGCTTTTACGAGCAGTACTTC.

The chain employs TRBV7-2 and TRBJ2-4, with TRBD2 as a possible D gene (7 bases). TRBJ2-7 explains the end of the DNA better; the J call may be wrong. The CDR3 has 15 residues. Germline V gene sequence: CDR1 SGHTA, CDR2 FQGNSA. As DNA, the CDR3 is TGTGCCAGCAGCTTAGATTGGGGGGGCGGCCACGAGCAGTACTTC. This sequence encodes CASSLDWGGGHEQYF.

Comment on this clonotype: Just one base apart from a much larger clone, this may be a read error. The genes are TRBV24-1 and TRBJ2-4, with a possible D match to TRBD2 (7 bases). Germline CDR1 KGHDR, CDR2 SFDVKD. The CDR3 runs 15 residues. V lost 5 bases and J lost 13, with 23 bases in between. CDR3 bases: TGTGCCACCAGTGTGGGGGGGGCCAATGAAAATGAGCAGTACTTC. This gives the protein CATSVGGANENEQYF.

Ten or more counts support this clonotype. This chain links TRBV12-3 or TRBV12-4 with TRBJ1-1; TRBD1 matches 7 bases. After removal of 6 bases from V and 4 bases from J, the junction contained 8 bases not matched to a gene. CDR3 length: 14 amino acids. The CDR3 bases are TGTGCCAGCAGAACAGGGGCATCTGGCACTGAAGCTTTCTTT. Translated, it gives CASRTGASGTEAFF.

This clonotype was observed a few times. The rearrangement joins TRBV5-1 to TRBJ1-6; D is perhaps TRBD1 (6 bases). V dropped 2 bases and J dropped 5 bases, with 20 bases sitting between them. Germline V gene lookup returns CDR1 SGHRS and CDR2 YFSETQ. The CDR3 consists of 18 residues. The CDR3 here is CASSFGQTGGKDNSPLHF. CDR3 DNA sequence: TGCGCCAGCAGCTTCGGACAGACCGGGGGTAAGGATAATTCACCCCTCCACTTT.

With regard to this clonotype: A much larger clone differs from this one at a single base, so this may be a read error. The chain couples TRBV12-3 or TRBV12-4 to TRBJ2-7; 7 bases align to TRBD2. The ends lost 6 bases at V and 3 bases at J; junction bases unmatched: 5. The CDR3 is 13 residues long. For the CDR3, the DNA is TGTGCCAGCAGGTTACTAGCGAACTACGAGCAGTACTTC. Its protein product is CASRLLANYEQYF.

The J gene is TRBJ1-2, the V gene TRBV5-1; no firm D call. Trimming left V 0 bases short and J 3 bases short, with 12 bases between. The V gene's germline CDR1 is SGHRS and CDR2 YFSETQ. This CDR3 spans 15 amino acids. CDR3 loop: CASSLESRAYYGYTF. In DNA, the CDR3 is TGCGCCAGCAGCTTGGAGTCCCGGGCCTACTATGGCTACACCTTC.

V is TRBV20-1 and J is TRBJ2-5; 9 bases match TRBD2. V was clipped by 0 bases and J by 1 base; unmatched bases: 3. The length of the CDR3 is 15 residues. Germline loops: CDR1 DFQATT, CDR2 SNEGSKA (reference sequence). This chain's CDR3 is CSARDAGGFQETQYF. For the CDR3, the DNA is TGCAGTGCTAGAGATGCGGGAGGGTTCCAAGAGACCCAGTACTTC.

The J gene is TRBJ2-1, the V gene TRBV5-1, with D unclear. This CDR3 contains 14 residues. The germline V gene encodes CDR1 SGHRS and CDR2 YFSETQ. The V end was cut by 4 bases, the J end by 3 bases, with 11 bases between. This chain's CDR3 is CASSTIEIYNEQFF. CDR3 DNA sequence: TGCGCCAGCAGCACCATTGAGATCTACAATGAGCAGTTCTTC.